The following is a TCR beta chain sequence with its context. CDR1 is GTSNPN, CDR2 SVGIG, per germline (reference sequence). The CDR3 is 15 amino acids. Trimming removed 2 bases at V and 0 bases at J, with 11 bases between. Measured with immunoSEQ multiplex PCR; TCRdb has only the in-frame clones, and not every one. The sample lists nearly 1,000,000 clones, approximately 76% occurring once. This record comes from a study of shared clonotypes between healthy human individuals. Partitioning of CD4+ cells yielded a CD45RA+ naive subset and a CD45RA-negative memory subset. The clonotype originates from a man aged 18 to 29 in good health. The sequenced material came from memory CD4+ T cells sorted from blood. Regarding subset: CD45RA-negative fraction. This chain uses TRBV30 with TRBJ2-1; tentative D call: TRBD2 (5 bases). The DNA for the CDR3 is TGTGCCTGGAGTTGGACTTCCCGCTCCTACAATGAGCAGTTCTTC. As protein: CAWSWTSRSYNEQFF.